The TCR beta chain described here comes from a study of T cell responses to AZD1222 COVID-19 vaccine. Assay: immunoSEQ multiplex PCR; the TCRdb copy retains only in-frame clones and omits some. Here the sample spans about 60,000 clones, around 85% being singletons. CDR3 size: 15 residues. Trimming at V came to 4 bases and at J to 4 bases, leaving 10 bases not matched to a gene. Germline CDR1 SGHRS, CDR2 YFSETQ. V gene TRBV5-1 combines with J gene TRBJ1-2, with TRBD1 matching 7 bases. This clonotype was obtained from an adult in good health. Sequencing used peripheral blood, obtained on day 0 of AZD1222 vaccination. The CDR3 sequence is CASSPWDSLGYGYTF. For the CDR3, the DNA is TGCGCCAGCAGCCCATGGGACAGCCTTGGCTATGGCTACACCTTC.